A single sample gave rise to the 19 T cell receptor beta chains below, sequenced in a study of cytomegalovirus exposure and HLA in healthy donors. The PCR had 60 Vbeta and 13 Jbeta primers. Here immunoSEQ multiplex PCR was the method, and the copy in TCRdb shows in-frame clones only, minus some. The sample lists about 150,000 clones, 65% to 80% occurring once. The sample taken for sequencing was PBMCs. Receptor source: a woman aged 40 to 55 in good health and CMV-seronegative.

The chain carries TRBV18 and TRBJ1-2; no clear D gene. CDR3 length: 13 amino acids. Trimming stripped 1 base from V and 8 bases from J, with 11 bases between. Germline CDR1 and CDR2: KGHSH and LQKENI. CDR3 nucleotides: TGTGCCAGCTCACCACGACGGGAGGGCGGCTACACCTTC. Translated: CASSPRREGGYTF. The entire variable domain, with the rest obtained from reference TRBV18 and TRBJ1-2, is as follows: NAGVMQNPRHLVRRRGQEARLRCSPMKGHSHVYWYRQLPEEGLKFMVYLQKENIIDESGMPKERFSAEFPKEGPSILRIQQVVRGDSAAYFCASSPRREGGYTFGSGTRLTVV.

In its sample, this clone was seen once. V usage is TRBV10-3 and J usage is TRBJ2-3; TRBD1 aligns across 10 bases. Germline trimming cut 9 bases from V and 3 bases from J; bases unmatched to any gene: 12. CDR3 length equals 16 residues. Germline assignment: CDR1 ENHRY and CDR2 SYGVKD. This CDR3 reads CAMNHRDRGWTDTQYF. Here the CDR3 DNA reads TGTGCCATGAATCACCGGGACAGGGGTTGGACAGATACGCAGTATTTT.

The chain is built from TRBV7-9 and TRBJ2-7; maybe TRBD1 (5 bases). Trimming removed 4 bases at V and 0 bases at J, with 13 bases between. The CDR3 is 15 amino acids. CDR1 and CDR2 (germline): SEHNR, FQNEAQ (reference sequence). The CDR3 reads CASSSITGYSYEQYF. The CDR3 DNA sequence: TGTGCCAGCAGCTCCATAACAGGTTACTCCTACGAGCAGTACTTC.

The chain has TRBV30 and TRBJ2-5; no definite D call. CDR1 and CDR2 (germline): GTSNPN, SVGIG (reference sequence). The CDR3 has 13 amino acids. Trimming pared 0 bases from V and 3 bases from J, leaving 8 bases between. CDR3: CAWSVTSEETQYF. The DNA for the CDR3 is TGTGCCTGGAGTGTAACATCTGAAGAGACCCAGTACTTC.

The V gene is TRBV5-4, the J gene TRBJ2-3; weak D call: TRBD1 (6 bases). Germline-derived CDR1 and CDR2 are SGHNT and YYREEE (reference sequence). The CDR3 is 14 amino acids. V lost 2 bases and J lost 0, with 7 bases in between. CDR3 loop: CASSFQGSTDTQYF. The DNA for the CDR3 is TGTGCCAGCAGCTTTCAGGGGAGCACAGATACGCAGTATTTT.

The V gene is TRBV25-1, the J gene TRBJ1-2, with D possibly being TRBD1 (6 bases). The CDR3 has 17 amino acids. Trimming left V 1 base short and J 4 bases short, with 19 bases between. Germline values: CDR1 MGHDK, CDR2 SYGVNS. CDR3 coding DNA: TGTGCCAGCAGTGAATCCCCGGACAGTCTTTTTACCTATGGCTACACCTTC. Amino acid sequence: CASSESPDSLFTYGYTF.

The chain combines TRBV5-1 with TRBJ1-5, with a possible D match to TRBD1 (5 bases). The CDR3 totals 15 residues. The V gene's germline CDR1 is SGHRS and CDR2 YFSETQ. V gave up 0 bases and J gave up 0 bases, with 7 bases separating them. The CDR3: CASSLGGFSNQPQHF. The CDR3 region has the DNA TGCGCCAGCAGCTTGGGGGGCTTTAGCAATCAGCCCCAGCATTTT.

The rearrangement joins TRBV18 to TRBJ2-1, with 7 bases matching TRBD1. Germline V gives CDR1 KGHSH, CDR2 LQKENI. V was pared by 2 bases and J by 9 bases, with 7 bases of the junction left unmatched. The CDR3 totals 14 residues. CDR3 protein: CASSPRQGVGEQFF. The CDR3 nucleotides are TGTGCCAGCTCACCAAGACAGGGTGTGGGTGAGCAGTTCTTC.

This chain uses TRBV12-5 with TRBJ2-3, with TRBD1 matching over 10 bases. The CDR3 consists of 17 residues. The V and J ends lost 3 bases and 2 bases, in that order; junction bases with no gene match: 8. Germline assignment: CDR1 LGHNT and CDR2 FRNRAP. CDR3 sequence: CASGFGGQGGFTDTQYF. CDR3 nucleotides: TGTGCTAGTGGTTTTGGAGGACAGGGGGGCTTCACAGATACGCAGTATTTT.

The chain carries TRBV7-9 and TRBJ1-4, with 7 bases matching TRBD1. CDR1 is SEHNR and CDR2 is FQNEAQ in the germline V gene (reference sequence). This CDR3 region has 14 residues. V was clipped by 5 bases and J by 14 bases; unmatched bases: 14. This chain's CDR3 is CASSPTGAEGELFF. Here the CDR3 DNA reads TGTGCCAGCAGCCCAACAGGGGCCGAAGGTGAGCTGTTTTTT.

V is TRBV5-4 and J is TRBJ2-1; 7 bases are a match to TRBD2. The CDR3 has 15 amino acids. Germline loops: CDR1 SGHNT, CDR2 YYREEE (reference sequence). The junction had 5 bases not matched to a gene; V was cut back by 0 bases and J by 5 bases. CDR3 sequence: CASSLDGGSDNEQFF. The CDR3 DNA follows: TGTGCCAGCAGCTTGGACGGGGGGTCCGACAATGAGCAGTTCTTC. Combining the CDR3 with reference TRBV5-4 and TRBJ2-1 gives the whole variable domain ETGVTQSPTHLIKTRGQQVTLRCSSQSGHNTVSWYQQALGQGPQFIFQYYREEENGRGNFPPRFSGLQFPNYSSELNVNALELDDSALYLCASSLDGGSDNEQFFGPGTRLTVL.

The chain combines TRBV18 with TRBJ1-2; TRBD1 agrees at 7 bases. Germline V gene lookup returns CDR1 KGHSH and CDR2 LQKENI. The CDR3 extends over 14 amino acids. V lost 4 bases, J lost 3 bases, and 5 bases stayed unmatched. CDR3 in amino acids: CASSRDRVDYGYTF. The DNA of the CDR3 is TGTGCCAGCTCACGCGACAGGGTCGACTATGGCTACACCTTC.

V and J are TRBV28 and TRBJ2-5; no clear D gene. Trimming took off 5 bases at V and 7 bases at J, with 8 bases between the two ends. The CDR3 has 11 residues. Germline V gene sequence: CDR1 MDHEN, CDR2 SYDVKM. In DNA, the CDR3 is TGTGCCAGCAGTCCCGCCAGGACCCAGTACTTC. It specifies CASSPARTQYF.

This clone was detected many times. The V call is TRBV11-2, the J call TRBJ1-1; D gene uncertain. Trimming pared 1 base from V and 7 bases from J, leaving 7 bases between. CDR3 size: 12 residues. Germline CDR1 is SGHAT and CDR2 is FQNNGV. The CDR3 reads CASSLVVSEAFF. The CDR3 DNA reads as TGTGCCAGCAGCTTAGTTGTTAGTGAAGCTTTCTTT.

The rearrangement joins TRBV2 to TRBJ1-6; D may be TRBD1 (5 bases). The CDR3 sequence is 16 residues long. Germline CDR1 is SNHLY and CDR2 is FYNNEI. Trimming cost V 0 bases and J 8 bases, with 14 bases left between them. CDR3 DNA: TGTGCCAGCAGTGAAGCGCCTGACAGTCCATATTCACCCCTCCACTTT. Translated: CASSEAPDSPYSPLHF.

This chain's CDR3 is CASSPTTGANTGELFF. CDR3 nucleotides: TGCGCCAGCAGCCCCACGACAGGAGCCAACACCGGGGAGCTGTTTTTT. The chain recombines TRBV5-1 with TRBJ2-2, with D tentatively TRBD1 (6 bases). Germline values: CDR1 SGHRS, CDR2 YFSETQ. The CDR3 sequence is 16 residues long. Trimming removed 4 bases from V and 2 bases from J, with 15 bases in between.

This CDR3 reads CAWSNREGDQPQHF. The CDR3 DNA is TGTGCCTGGAGTAACAGGGAGGGCGATCAGCCCCAGCATTTT. This chain connects TRBV30 to TRBJ1-5, with D possibly matching TRBD1 (6 bases). Trimming shortened V by 2 bases and J by 5 bases, and 13 bases separated the two germline ends. The CDR3 consists of 14 residues. Germline CDR1 GTSNPN, CDR2 SVGIG (reference sequence).

The chain is built from TRBV6-5 and TRBJ2-7; 11 bases map to TRBD2. CDR1 is MNHEY, CDR2 SVGAGI, per germline. This CDR3 spans 16 amino acids. The V segment lost 0 bases and the J segment 3 bases; nucleotides outside the gene matches: 4. The CDR3 loop is CASSYSTSGGSYEQYF. The CDR3 DNA follows: TGTGCCAGCAGTTACTCTACTAGCGGGGGTAGCTACGAGCAGTACTTC.

This clone was detected only once. V usage is TRBV11-2 and J usage is TRBJ2-4; 11 bases agree with TRBD1. V gave up 5 bases and J gave up 8 bases; unmatched junction bases: 8. CDR1 SGHAT and CDR2 FQNNGV come from the germline V gene. This CDR3 has 15 amino acids. For the CDR3, the DNA is TGTGCCAGCAGCCCGGGGACAGGGGGTTGGGACATTCAGTACTTC. As protein: CASSPGTGGWDIQYF.